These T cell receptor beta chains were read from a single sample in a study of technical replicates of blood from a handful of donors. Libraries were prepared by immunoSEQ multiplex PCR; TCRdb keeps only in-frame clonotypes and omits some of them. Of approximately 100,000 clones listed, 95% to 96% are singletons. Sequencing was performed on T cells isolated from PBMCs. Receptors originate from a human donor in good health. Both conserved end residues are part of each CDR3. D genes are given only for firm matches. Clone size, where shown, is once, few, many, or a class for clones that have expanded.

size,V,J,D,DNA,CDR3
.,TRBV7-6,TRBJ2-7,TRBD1,TGTGCCAGCAGCGATGGGACAGGCCTCTCCTACGAGCAGTACTTC,CASSDGTGLSYEQYF
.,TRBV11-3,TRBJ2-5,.,TGTGCCAGCAGCCCTGACTCAGGGCAAGAGACCCAGTACTTC,CASSPDSGQETQYF
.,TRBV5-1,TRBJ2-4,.,TGCGCCAGCAGCGAGACCGGGACTGCAGGGGGGCGGCAGAAAAACATTCAGTACTTC,CASSETGTAGGRQKNIQYF
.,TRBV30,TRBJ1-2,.,TGTGCCTGGAGTGTTCAAACAGGGAGTCGCTACACCTTC,CAWSVQTGSRYTF
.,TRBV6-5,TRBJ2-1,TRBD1,TGTGCCAGCAGACCAACCTTGACAGGGGGGACTGAGCAGTTCTTC,CASRPTLTGGTEQFF
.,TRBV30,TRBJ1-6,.,TGTGCCTTCCGCGGGGAATCCGGGACACCCCTCCACTTT,CAFRGESGTPLHF
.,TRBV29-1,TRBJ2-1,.,TGCAGCGTTTCCGGTGGGGGGTGGCGGCAATACAATGAGCAGTTCTTC,CSVSGGGWRQYNEQFF
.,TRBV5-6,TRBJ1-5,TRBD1,TGTGCCAGCAGCTTGGGACAGGGGTTAGGAAATCAGCCCCAGCATTTT,CASSLGQGLGNQPQHF
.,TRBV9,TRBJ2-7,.,TGTGCCAGCAGCGTATCAGCGCATTTCGAGCAGTACTTC,CASSVSAHFEQYF
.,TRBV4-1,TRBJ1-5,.,TGCGCCAGCAGCCAAGGAGCCGGGACAAACTCGGGTCAGCCCCAGCATTTT,CASSQGAGTNSGQPQHF
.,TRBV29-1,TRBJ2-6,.,TGCAGCGCTATCACCTTTTCTGGGGCCAACGTCCTGACTTTC,CSAITFSGANVLTF
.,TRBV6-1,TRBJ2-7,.,TGTGCCAGCAGCCCAGGGGCGACATACGAGCAGTACTTC,CASSPGATYEQYF
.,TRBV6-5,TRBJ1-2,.,TGTGCCAGCAGTTACGGGAGGGCTGGAGGCTACACCTTC,CASSYGRAGGYTF
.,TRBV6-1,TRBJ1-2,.,TGTGCCAGCAGTGAAGCGGGCATCGGGGGTGGCTACACCTTC,CASSEAGIGGGYTF
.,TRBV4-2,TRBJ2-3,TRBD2,TGTGCCAGCAGCCAAGATGGACTAGCGGGACGAAATACGCAGTATTTT,CASSQDGLAGRNTQYF
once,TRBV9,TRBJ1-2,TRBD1,TGTGCCAGCAGCTTGGCCGACAGGGATTTTTATGGCTACACCTTC,CASSLADRDFYGYTF
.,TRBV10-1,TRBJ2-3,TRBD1,TGCGCCAGCAATACAGGGGAGAGAATAGATACGCAGTATTTT,CASNTGERIDTQYF
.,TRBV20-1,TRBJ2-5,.,TGCAGTGCATCTCTGGAGACCCAGTACTTC,CSASLETQYF
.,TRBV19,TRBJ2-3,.,TGTGCCAGTAGTATGAGGGCGCGGGCAGATACGCAGTATTTT,CASSMRARADTQYF
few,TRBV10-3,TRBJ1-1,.,TGTGCCATCAGTGAGTCGAGCAGGGATTTTGAAGCTTTCTTT,CAISESSRDFEAFF
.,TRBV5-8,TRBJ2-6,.,TGTGCCAGCAGCAGCATACGACTGATGAGGTCGGGGGCCAACGTCCTGACTTTC,CASSSIRLMRSGANVLTF
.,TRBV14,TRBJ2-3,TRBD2,TGTGCCAGCAGCCTCGGACTAGCGGGAGATACGCAGTATTTT,CASSLGLAGDTQYF
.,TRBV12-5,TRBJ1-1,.,TGTGCTAGTGGTTTGCGGGTTCAAGCGCCTGAAGCTTTCTTT,CASGLRVQAPEAFF
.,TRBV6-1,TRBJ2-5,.,TGTGCCAGCACAAGACAGCCTAGCGCGGAGACCCAGTACTTC,CASTRQPSAETQYF
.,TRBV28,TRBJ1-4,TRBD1,TGTGCCAGCAGTTCTGCCGGGACAGGGAGTGAAAAACTGTTTTTT,CASSSAGTGSEKLFF
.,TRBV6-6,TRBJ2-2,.,TGTGCCAGCAGTTCCCCGGACAGAGGGGAGCTGTTTTTT,CASSSPDRGELFF
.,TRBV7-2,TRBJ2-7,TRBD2,TGTGCCAGCAGCTCGAGTAGCGGGGGAGACTACGAGCAGTACTTC,CASSSSSGGDYEQYF
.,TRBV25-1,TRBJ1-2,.,TGTGCCAGCAGTGAAAGCCGCAGGGTCTATGGCTACACCTTC,CASSESRRVYGYTF
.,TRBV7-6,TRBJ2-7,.,TGTGCCAGCAGCTTAGGAGGATCCACCTACGAGCAGTACTTC,CASSLGGSTYEQYF
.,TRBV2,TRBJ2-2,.,TGTGCCAGCAGTAATTCCCTTACGAACACCGGGGAGCTGTTTTTT,CASSNSLTNTGELFF
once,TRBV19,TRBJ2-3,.,TGTGCCAGTAGTAGAGGAGTTACAGATACGCAGTATTTT,CASSRGVTDTQYF
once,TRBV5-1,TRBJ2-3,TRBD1,TGCGCCAGCAGCTTGGTGGGACAGCTAACAGATACGCAGTATTTT,CASSLVGQLTDTQYF
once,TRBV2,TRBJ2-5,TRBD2,TGTGCCAGCATCGCGGGGGTCCAAGAGACCCAGTACTTC,CASIAGVQETQYF
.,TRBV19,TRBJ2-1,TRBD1,TGTGCCAGTAGTATAGTTAGAGGGACAGCTTACAATGAGCAGTTCTTC,CASSIVRGTAYNEQFF
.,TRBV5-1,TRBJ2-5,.,TGCGCCAGCAGCTGGGGTTGGGGGCGCACGGATTTAGAGACCCAGTACTTC,CASSWGWGRTDLETQYF
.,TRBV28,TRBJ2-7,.,TGTGCCAGCAGTTTGAACGGGAGAGGCGGCTACGAGCAGTACTTC,CASSLNGRGGYEQYF
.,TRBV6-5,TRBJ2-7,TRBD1,TGTGCCAGCAGTTACTCTAGGACAGGGATGGTCGAGCAGTACTTC,CASSYSRTGMVEQYF
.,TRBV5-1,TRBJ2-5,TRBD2,TGCGCCAGCAGCCAGGGACTAGCGGGCGCAGGCGAGACCCAGTACTTC,CASSQGLAGAGETQYF
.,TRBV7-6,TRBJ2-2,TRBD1,TGTGCCAGCAGCCGAGGGGGCTGGAACACCGGGGAGCTGTTTTTT,CASSRGGWNTGELFF
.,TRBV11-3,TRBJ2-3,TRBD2,TGTGCCAGCAGCTGGCGGGGGGGCCAAAATACGCAGTATTTT,CASSWRGGQNTQYF
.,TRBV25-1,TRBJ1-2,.,TGTGCCAGCAGTGAATTAGCCAGGGACTATGGCTACACCTTC,CASSELARDYGYTF
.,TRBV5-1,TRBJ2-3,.,TGCGCCAGCAGCTCGCCGGGCAGGGCTGGGACAGATACGCAGTATTTT,CASSSPGRAGTDTQYF
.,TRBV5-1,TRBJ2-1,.,TGCGCCAGCAGCCTGGACTCCCCCCCGTTCTTC,CASSLDSPPFF